This TCR beta chain comes out of a study of beta chain features in type 1 diabetes. Study in general: Patients looked much like healthy donors when it came to age, gender and cell yields.

In all sorted populations, purity surpassed 95%. TCRB transcripts that were expressed got sequenced, as all of the isolated RNA had been reverse transcribed. For naive, central memory and regulatory T cell samples, reads averaged around 3.8 million. Method: immunoSEQ multiplex PCR; TCRdb's copy keeps in-frame clones and lacks some. The sample holds more than 150,000 clones, around an eighth seen once. This CDR3 has 16 amino acids. V lost 3 bases to trimming and J lost 5 bases; unmatched junction nucleotides: 10. CDR1 is SGDLS, CDR2 YYNGEE, per germline. The J gene is TRBJ2-5, the V gene TRBV9, with 10 bases aligning to TRBD2. The sample was central memory CD4+ T cells from blood. The sequence derives from a woman under 30 in good health. The CDR3: CASSASSGRAKETQYF. The DNA of the CDR3 is TGTGCCAGCAGCGCCTCGAGCGGGAGGGCCAAGGAGACCCAGTACTTC.